One and the same sample provided the 8 T cell receptor beta chains below, sequenced in a study of cytotoxic CD8 clonotypes in ibrutinib-treated CLL. Generated by immunoSEQ multiplex PCR, the TCRdb table keeps only in-frame clones and is missing some. The sample consists of 150,000 to 200,000 clones, about four fifths of them appearing once. Here the sequenced sample was PBMCs, taken after 24 months of ibrutinib treatment. The receptors originated from a human donor with chronic lymphocytic leukemia.

For the CDR3, the DNA is TGTGCCAGCAGCTTTACTCTGGGGGGGCCGGATGAAAAACTGTTTTTT. This translates into CASSFTLGGPDEKLFF. The gene calls are TRBV7-6 and TRBJ1-4; TRBD1 is a possible D gene (6 bases). This CDR3 contains 16 residues. Germline values: CDR1 SGHVS, CDR2 FNYEAQ. Trimming shortened V by 3 bases and J by 6 bases, and 17 bases separated the two germline ends.

The rearrangement uses TRBV5-6 and TRBJ2-6; D not resolved. Trimming removed 1 base from V and 2 bases from J, with 10 bases in between. This CDR3 has 16 residues. Germline V gives CDR1 SGHDT, CDR2 YYEEEE. This CDR3 is CASSLKGLTGANVLTF. CDR3 nucleotides: TGTGCCAGCAGCTTGAAGGGTTTAACTGGGGCCAACGTCCTGACTTTC. The whole variable domain, filled in from reference TRBV5-6 and TRBJ2-6, reads DAGVTQSPTHLIKTRGQQVTLRCSPKSGHDTVSWYQQALGQGPQFIFQYYEEEERQRGNFPDRFSGHQFPNYSSELNVNALLLGDSALYLCASSLKGLTGANVLTFGAGSRLTVL.

This chain uses TRBV4-3 with TRBJ2-7; TRBD2 might be the D (6 bases). This CDR3 has 18 residues. The V gene's germline CDR1 is LGHNA and CDR2 YSLEER. V dropped 0 bases and J dropped 2 bases, with 20 bases sitting between them. The CDR3 region is CASSQELILAQLTYEQYF. In DNA form, the CDR3 reads TGCGCCAGCAGCCAAGAACTCATACTAGCACAGTTAACCTACGAGCAGTACTTC.

This clone was seen just once. The chain uses TRBV9 and TRBJ1-2, with 9 nucleotides matching TRBD1. The length of the CDR3 is 16 residues. Trimming removed 0 bases from V and 4 bases from J; junction bases left unmatched: 7. Germline lookup yields CDR1 SGDLS and CDR2 YYNGEE. CDR3 sequence reads: CASSVVGGTGSYGYTF. The CDR3 DNA reads as TGTGCCAGCAGCGTAGTGGGAGGGACAGGGAGCTATGGCTACACCTTC.

The chain links TRBV10-3 to TRBJ1-1; D may be TRBD1 (5 bases). The germline CDR1 and CDR2 sequences are ENHRY and SYGVKD. V was shortened by 6 bases and J by 4 bases, with 15 bases between the two germline ends. CDR3 length: 14 amino acids. The chain's CDR3 is CAIRFRSGGTEAFF. The CDR3 DNA follows: TGTGCCATCAGATTCCGCTCGGGGGGCACTGAAGCTTTCTTT.

This clone was found a few times. The V call is TRBV7-9, the J call TRBJ2-1; D unresolved. The CDR3 is 13 residues long. Germline V gene sequence: CDR1 SEHNR, CDR2 FQNEAQ (reference sequence). The germline V and J ends were trimmed by 5 bases and 10 bases, with 15 bases remaining between them. CDR3 sequence reads: CASSAKTLWEQFF. The DNA of the CDR3 is TGTGCCAGCAGCGCAAAGACACTATGGGAGCAGTTCTTC.

This clone was recorded only once. The rearrangement joins TRBV2 to TRBJ1-1, with 7 nucleotides matching TRBD1. The V segment lost 4 bases and the J segment 4 bases; nucleotides outside the gene matches: 12. The CDR3 totals 16 residues. Germline V gene data show CDR1 as SNHLY and CDR2 as FYNNEI. CDR3 sequence: CASSGEGALAGTEAFF. CDR3 sequence (DNA): TGTGCCAGCAGTGGGGAGGGGGCGCTAGCTGGCACTGAAGCTTTCTTT.

The CDR3 loop is CAWSVHRGLKGYTF. In DNA form, the CDR3 reads TGTGCCTGGAGTGTACACAGGGGGCTAAAAGGCTACACCTTC. The V call is TRBV30, the J call TRBJ1-2; 9 bases fit TRBD1. This CDR3 contains 14 residues. With V trimmed by 0 bases and J by 8 bases, 7 bases remained unmatched. Germline V lookup: CDR1 GTSNPN, CDR2 SVGIG (reference sequence).